A selection of T cell receptor beta chains follows, all from one sample in a study of blood T cells in healthy people across ages. TCRdb recomputed calls from the 5' RACE reads with MiXCR, one row per CDR3 protein. The repertoire has 910,000 or so distinct CDR3 sequences, just over 50% of them found once; the top ten carry about 22%. The sequenced sample consisted of blood. These receptors all stem from a woman in her sixties or seventies in good health. CDR3s leave out the opening cysteine and the closing phenylalanine or tryptophan.

v_call: TRBV6-2/TRBV6-3; j_call: TRBJ2-1; cdr3_aa: ASSYSTSGANEQF
v_call: TRBV2; j_call: TRBJ2-3; cdr3_aa: ASRKDRGSTDTQY
v_call: TRBV6-1; j_call: TRBJ1-5; cdr3_aa: ASGTGVYNQPQH
v_call: TRBV3-1; j_call: TRBJ1-2; cdr3_aa: ASSQTGGREGYT
v_call: TRBV2; j_call: TRBJ2-7; cdr3_aa: ASSRLYYEQY
v_call: TRBV2; j_call: .; cdr3_aa: ASSEGGSSLLSEQY
v_call: TRBV3-1; j_call: TRBJ2-5; cdr3_aa: ASSQGSDFQETQY
v_call: TRBV29-1; j_call: TRBJ2-5; cdr3_aa: SVDRDRLPQETQY
v_call: TRBV20-1; j_call: TRBJ2-5; cdr3_aa: SASLGDGQTQY
v_call: TRBV6-5; j_call: .; cdr3_aa: ASRPPGTSGYNEQY
v_call: TRBV5-1; j_call: TRBJ2-1; cdr3_aa: ASSDRQGFDEQF
v_call: TRBV24-1; j_call: TRBJ2-3; cdr3_aa: ATSGTTDTQY
v_call: TRBV29-1; j_call: TRBJ2-7; cdr3_aa: SVEGVAGAYEQY
v_call: TRBV3-1; j_call: TRBJ2-5; cdr3_aa: ASSQSGPQETQY
v_call: TRBV29-1; j_call: TRBJ1-5; cdr3_aa: SARQGDQPQH
v_call: TRBV7-2; j_call: TRBJ2-4; cdr3_aa: ASSLVGGRENIQY
v_call: TRBV25-1; j_call: TRBJ2-3; cdr3_aa: ASSDTDRGPQDADTDTQY
v_call: TRBV7-3; j_call: TRBJ2-3; cdr3_aa: ASSLDPQGTDTQY
v_call: TRBV28; j_call: TRBJ1-1; cdr3_aa: ASSGRQVVNTEAF
v_call: TRBV12-3/TRBV12-4; j_call: TRBJ2-1; cdr3_aa: ASRQTSGREGEQF
v_call: TRBV15; j_call: TRBJ2-7; cdr3_aa: ATSRATGTGYEQY
v_call: TRBV15; j_call: TRBJ2-1; cdr3_aa: ATSRDPAGSNEQF
v_call: TRBV29-1; j_call: TRBJ2-5; cdr3_aa: SVEKAGTGGNEQY
v_call: TRBV7-2; j_call: TRBJ2-7; cdr3_aa: ASSLQGSSGSFEQY
v_call: TRBV7-9; j_call: TRBJ2-1; cdr3_aa: ASSAAGTNNEQF
v_call: TRBV29-1; j_call: TRBJ2-7; cdr3_aa: SVVATSYEQY